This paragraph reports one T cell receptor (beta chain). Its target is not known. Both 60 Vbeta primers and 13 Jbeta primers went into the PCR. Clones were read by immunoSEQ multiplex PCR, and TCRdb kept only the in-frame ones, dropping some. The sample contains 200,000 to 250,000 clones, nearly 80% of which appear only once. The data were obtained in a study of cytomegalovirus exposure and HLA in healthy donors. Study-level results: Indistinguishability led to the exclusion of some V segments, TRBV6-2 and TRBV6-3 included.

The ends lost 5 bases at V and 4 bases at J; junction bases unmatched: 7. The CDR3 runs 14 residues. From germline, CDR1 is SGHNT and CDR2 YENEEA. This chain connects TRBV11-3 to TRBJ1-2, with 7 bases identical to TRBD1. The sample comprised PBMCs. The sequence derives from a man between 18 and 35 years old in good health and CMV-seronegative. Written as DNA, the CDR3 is TGTGCCAGCAGCAACACACAGGGGACCTATGGCTACACCTTC. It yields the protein CASSNTQGTYGYTF.